This entry concerns a single TCR beta chain. This entry comes from a study of Ad26.COV2.S vaccination and SARS-CoV-2 variants. Sample treatment: around 19 received Ad26.COV2.S at low or high dose, single or two shots; 5 received placebo; per-sample allocation not given. The investigators took samples on day 63 after the first vaccine or placebo injection. Method: immunoSEQ multiplex PCR; TCRdb's copy keeps in-frame clones and lacks some. Of fewer than 400,000 clones in the sample, 75% to 90% are singletons; the top ten hold 3.5%. The CDR3 totals 14 residues. Between the trimmed V and J ends, which lost 5 bases and 1 base, there was a span of 10 bases. Germline CDR1 is MNHEY and CDR2 is SMNVEV (reference sequence).

Sample: peripheral blood, taken in a trial of Ad26.COV2.S vaccine versus placebo. The V gene is TRBV27, the J gene TRBJ2-3; D is unclear. This receptor was taken from a person between 18 and 60 years old who received the Ad26.COV2.S COVID-19 vaccine or a placebo. The CDR3 region is CASSPGGGTDTQYF. The CDR3 nucleotides are TGTGCCAGCAGTCCCGGTGGTGGCACAGATACGCAGTATTTT.